This T cell receptor (beta chain) emerged from a study of cytotoxic CD8 clonotypes in ibrutinib-treated CLL (dated by TCRdb to the early 2020s). Regarding the complete study: The cohort was composed of under 12 relapsed/refractory and roughly 14 treatment-naive patients; IGHV unmutated status was identified in roughly 18 patients. Responses were partial in roughly 24 patients and complete in 2; after median approximately 67 months follow-up, about 14 stayed in remission and 12 progressed. Samples at response were collected after a median of roughly 13 months of treatment, with a range of about 6 to 40 months. On average, each sample had 255,043 productive templates and tens of thousands of productive rearrangements. Longitudinal samples were available for about 30% of the 86 trial participants. Cryopreserved peripheral blood mononuclear cells were collected at three points: before therapy, at response, and at either sustained remission or disease progression. All remission and progressive disease samples were collected while patients were still receiving ibrutinib.

Explained via the paper, the time point label denotes: eleven to twelve months on ibrutinib. For TCR beta library preparation, roughly 2 micrograms of genomic DNA was extracted from cryopreserved PBMCs. High-throughput TCR beta sequencing was performed on longitudinal blood samples from CLL patients receiving ibrutinib monotherapy. The patients took part in an open-label, single-center phase 2 trial of ibrutinib monotherapy. There are 15 amino acids in the CDR3, from cysteine to phenylalanine inclusive. The sequence is cut down to CDR3 DNA, 45 bases in frame from base 1. The germline V gene (reference sequence) provides CDR1 SEHNR and CDR2 FQNEAQ. The V end loses 5 bases and the J end loses 3 bases, and a stretch of 14 bases separates them. Only one count was recorded for this clone. The antigen it recognizes is unknown. Base quality data are lacking; no much larger clone is found one base away. Summary of the overall study and its limitations: Clonality rose at ibrutinib response, remained stable during sustained remission, and dropped back toward baseline at progression. Baseline clonality was found to be higher than that of age-matched healthy donors and was strongly correlated with circulating CD8+ T-cell counts. Sustained-remission and progressing patients did not have matched sampling times, and lymph node repertoires were not examined. Public clonotypes were rare and either shrank or stayed stable during treatment, and the rise in clonality at ibrutinib response reflected expansion of private clonotypes.

The goal of deep resolution MiSeq sequencing was a depth between 1 in 1 million and 1 in 200,000 T cells, and coverage averaged 10x per clonotype. The immunoSEQ hsTCRB Kit was used to generate the TCR beta libraries. Processing in the source paper ran as follows. Data were analyzed with ImmunoSEQ Data Assistant and ImmunoSEQ Analyzer, with V, D and J genes assigned per IMGT definitions. Clonality was computed as one minus normalized Shannon entropy of productive rearrangement frequencies, ranging from 0 to 1. Public clonotype analysis was restricted to overrepresented clonotypes comprising at least 0.05% of each patient's repertoire. Repertoires from approximately 13 age-matched healthy donors in immuneACCESS were used as clonality controls. In TCRdb, the immuneACCESS table is reduced to in-frame sequences with V and J assigned. These tables do not hold every clone; where another copy was compared, an unresolved V gene accounts for under half, and the others remain unexplained. Clone size and V and J calls were adopted from that table, with D and trimming inferred from the DNA. The sample includes over 150,000 clones, with 81% observed a single time. In total, the top ten clones hold roughly 2% of the sample.

The receptor was isolated from a human donor with chronic lymphocytic leukemia. The sample was PBMCs, taken after 12 months of ibrutinib treatment. This receptor chain uses TRBV7-9 and TRBJ2-1; the D gene is not confidently resolved. The nucleotide sequence is TGTGCCAGCAGCGCCCGACTGGGGAACTACAATGAGCAGTTCTTC. Its coded protein is CASSARLGNYNEQFF. Beyond the CDR3, the reference TRBV7-9 and TRBJ2-1 genes provide the residues; the full variable domain reads: DTGVSQNPRHKITKRGQNVTFRCDPISEHNRLYWYRQTLGQGPEFLTYFQNEAQLEKSRLLSDRFSAERPKGSFSTLEIQRTEQGDSAMYLCASSARLGNYNEQFFGPGTRLTVL.